What follows describes a single T cell receptor (beta chain). Its target is not known. PCR was performed a second time for about 7 to 11 cycles using a sample-barcoded 5' primer and a J-beta primer mix. CDR3-containing paired-end reads numbering at least 2.5 million came from each sample. MiXCR, run by TCRdb on the 5' RACE reads, gives a single entry per CDR3 protein. Of more than 900,000 distinct CDR3 sequences listed, under 30% are singletons. V was clipped by 2 bases and J by 0 bases, with 4 bases between them. The CDR3 has 14 residues. The V gene's germline CDR1 is MNHNY and CDR2 SVGAGI (reference sequence). This specimen belongs to a study of blood T cells in healthy people across ages. Study-level results: Whereas aged donors had fewer naive CD4+ cells, long-lived donors had more of them and higher diversity. Per-million-T-cell TCR beta diversity fell roughly linearly with age.

This same sample was also taken into another study, of T cells of mothers and their children. From that study: A slight, non-significant increase in overlap was found for related mother-child pairs relative to unrelated pairs.

This TCR was recovered from a girl aged 2-9 years in good health. The chain joins TRBV6-6 to TRBJ1-4; D uncertain. The sequencing input was blood. The CDR3 spells CASSYQATNEKLFF. Written as DNA, the CDR3 is TGTGCCAGCAGTTACCAAGCAACTAATGAAAAACTGTTTTTT.